Each of the 12 T cell receptor beta chains below was sequenced from the same sample in a study of T cell changes during pregnancy in multiple sclerosis. Generated by immunoSEQ multiplex PCR, the TCRdb table keeps only in-frame clones and is missing some. The repertoire holds about 110,000 clones, with around 90% as singletons. Sequencing was performed on peripheral blood, taken after pregnancy. The origin of the receptors is a female donor with multiple sclerosis, enrolled in a pregnancy study.

The chain links TRBV9 to TRBJ2-7; tentatively, D is TRBD2 (5 bases). Germline V gene lookup returns CDR1 SGDLS and CDR2 YYNGEE. V dropped 4 bases and J dropped 6 bases, with 17 bases sitting between them. This CDR3 has 14 residues. The CDR3 protein is CASSPGGVLREQYF. Written as DNA, the CDR3 is TGTGCCAGCAGCCCCGGAGGCGTGCTGCGCGAGCAGTACTTC. Using reference TRBV9 and TRBJ2-7 for the parts outside the CDR3, the full variable domain is DSGVTQTPKHLITATGQRVTLRCSPRSGDLSVYWYQQSLDQGLQFLIQYYNGEERAKGNILERFSAQQFPDLHSELNLSSLELGDSALYFCASSPGGVLREQYFGPGTRLTVT.

This clone has only one observation. The chain links TRBV7-8 to TRBJ2-1, with 7 bases identical to TRBD1. CDR3 length: 15 amino acids. Germline V gene sequence: CDR1 SGHVS, CDR2 FQNEAQ. V was pared by 4 bases and J by 2 bases, with 5 bases of the junction left unmatched. The CDR3 DNA follows: TGTGCCAGCAGCTACAGACAGGGCCCCTACAATGAGCAGTTCTTC. This encodes CASSYRQGPYNEQFF. The full variable domain, rest sourced from reference TRBV7-8 and TRBJ2-1, is GAGVSQSPRYKVAKRGQDVALRCDPISGHVSLFWYQQALGQGPEFLTYFQNEAQLDKSGLPSDRFFAERPEGSVSTLKIQRTQQEDSAVYLCASSYRQGPYNEQFFGPGTRLTVL.

This rearrangement joins TRBV27 to TRBJ2-7; 9 positions match TRBD2. Germline CDR1 reads MNHEY; CDR2 reads SMNVEV (reference sequence). Trimming took 6 bases from V and 5 from J; bases not matched to a gene: 5. This CDR3 is 13 amino acids long. DNA for the CDR3: TGTGCCAGCAGCGGGACTAGCCACCACGAGCAGTACTTC. It yields the protein CASSGTSHHEQYF.

V is TRBV6-6 and J is TRBJ2-3; 7 positions agree with TRBD1. The length of the CDR3 is 15 residues. V shed 7 bases and J 2 bases; nucleotides not matched to a gene: 9. Germline CDR1 MNHNY, CDR2 SVGAGI (reference sequence). The chain's CDR3 is CASIRTGAITDTQYF. The CDR3 region has the DNA TGTGCCAGCATTCGTACAGGGGCGATCACAGATACGCAGTATTTT.

The chain uses TRBV6-4 and TRBJ1-4, with 7 bases that match TRBD1. Germline V gene sequence: CDR1 MRHNA, CDR2 SNTAGT. The CDR3 runs to 14 residues. J gave up 5 bases and V 4 bases, and 4 bases lay outside the gene matches. The CDR3 loop is CASSGRGVNEKLFF. In nucleotides, the CDR3 is TGTGCCAGCAGTGGCAGGGGGGTCAATGAAAAACTGTTTTTT.

The J gene is TRBJ1-4, the V gene TRBV19; 10 bases are shared with TRBD1. The CDR3 consists of 14 residues. V shed 7 bases and J 7 bases; nucleotides not matched to a gene: 6. The germline CDR1 and CDR2 sequences are LNHDA and SQIVND (reference sequence). This chain's CDR3 is CASKPDRGSEKLFF. The CDR3 region has the DNA TGTGCCAGTAAGCCGGACAGGGGGAGTGAAAAACTGTTTTTT. The complete variable domain, with remaining parts taken from reference TRBV19 and TRBJ1-4, reads DGGITQSPKYLFRKEGQNVTLSCEQNLNHDAMYWYRQDPGQGLRLIYYSQIVNDFQKGDIAEGYSVSREKKESFPLTVTSAQKNPTAFYLCASKPDRGSEKLFFGSGTQLSVL.

The chain carries TRBV11-2 and TRBJ2-1; 8 bases match TRBD2. After removal of 2 bases from V and 6 bases from J, the junction contained 9 bases not matched to a gene. The length of the CDR3 is 16 residues. Per germline, CDR1 SGHAT and CDR2 FQNNGV. In DNA form, the CDR3 reads TGTGCCAGCAGCTTACTCGAGACTAGCGTCTTCAATGAGCAGTTCTTC. Translation gives CASSLLETSVFNEQFF.

The CDR3 sequence is CASSQTGDEQYF. For the CDR3, the DNA is TGTGCCAGCAGTCAGACAGGGGACGAGCAGTACTTC. The J gene is TRBJ2-7, the V gene TRBV28, with 8 bases that match TRBD1. There are 12 residues in the CDR3. Trimming removed 5 bases from V and 5 bases from J; junction bases left unmatched: 2. Per the germline V gene, CDR1 is MDHEN and CDR2 is SYDVKM.

The chain has TRBV14 and TRBJ1-1; TRBD1 is a possible D gene (5 bases). CDR1 SGHDN and CDR2 FVKESK come from the germline V gene. V dropped 2 bases and J dropped 0 bases, with 7 bases sitting between them. The CDR3 length is 14 residues. The DNA of the CDR3 is TGTGCCAGCAGCCAACGGGGGATGAACACTGAAGCTTTCTTT. This encodes CASSQRGMNTEAFF.

The chain combines TRBV9 with TRBJ2-3, with 8 bases fitting TRBD2. The V segment lost 4 bases and the J segment 2 bases; nucleotides outside the gene matches: 18. This CDR3 spans 19 amino acids. Germline CDR1 and CDR2: SGDLS and YYNGEE. The CDR3 loop is CASSLRTRGRGGITDTQYF. The CDR3 DNA is TGTGCCAGCAGCCTTAGGACTCGGGGCCGGGGGGGGATCACAGATACGCAGTATTTT.

V usage is TRBV10-3 and J usage is TRBJ1-1; D unclear. CDR1 and CDR2 (germline): ENHRY, SYGVKD. This CDR3 is 13 amino acids long. V dropped 11 bases and J dropped 1 base, with 14 bases sitting between them. CDR3 in DNA: TGTGCCCGATACGACGGGGAGAACACTGAAGCTTTCTTT. Translation: CARYDGENTEAFF.

This chain connects TRBV5-6 to TRBJ2-7; 9 bases are a match to TRBD1. The CDR3 is 16 residues long. V was clipped by 0 bases and J by 3 bases; unmatched bases: 7. Germline CDR1 SGHDT, CDR2 YYEEEE. In DNA, the CDR3 is TGTGCCAGCAGCTTGGGTTTCGGGGGACAGGGCTACGAGCAGTACTTC. Encoded protein: CASSLGFGGQGYEQYF.